This TCR beta chain was documented in a study of T-cell reconstitution after alpha-beta-depleted transplantation in children. V shed 5 bases and J shed 6 bases, with 11 bases lying between them. The CDR3 extends over 12 amino acids. Germline V gene lookup returns CDR1 MNHEY and CDR2 SVGAGI. Unique molecular identifiers featured in how the TCRbeta library was prepared. MiXCR, run by TCRdb on the PCR reads, gives a single entry per CDR3 protein. The sample gives around 93,000 distinct CDR3 sequences, about 8% of which show up once; 6.9% is in the top ten. This clonotype was counted many times. The sequenced sample was PBMCs from the stem cell graft donor, obtained from the stem cell graft. This clonotype was sampled from a human donor who donated a stem cell graft to a child with congenital amegakaryocytic thrombocytopenia. The chain couples TRBV6-5 to TRBJ2-7; D is perhaps TRBD2 (6 bases). DNA for the CDR3: TGTGCCAGCAGTGCCGGGGGAGGCGAGCAGTACTTC. Protein sequence: CASSAGGGEQYF.